This T cell receptor (beta chain) stems from a study of T-cell memory formation after mild COVID-19. Looking at the study overall: Largely, the TCR clusters proved donor specific. Study results and limitations: Several responding clones turned up in pre-infection memory, indicating that cross-reactive memory may have taken part. Clones that shrank (day 15 to 85) were balanced CD4/CD8, whereas later expanders leaned CD4+.

The CDR3 spans 15 residues. V trimming: 6 bases; J trimming: 4 bases; junction bases outside the gene matches: 9. TCRdb re-analysed the 5' RACE reads in MiXCR, keeping a single row per CDR3 protein. The table shows roughly 600,000 distinct CDR3 sequences, with about a sixth occurring only once. As regards this clonotype: Its antigen is as yet unknown.

The rearrangement links TRBV12-3 or TRBV12-4 to TRBJ1-3; 7 bases map to TRBD1. The sample taken for sequencing was PBMCs or a T cell subset sorted from them (not recorded which). The receptor comes from an adult woman who had mild COVID-19 (a few samples of this study predate the infection). Cell type and time point are not known. CDR3 region: CASRLEGARGNTIYF. CDR3 DNA sequence: TGTGCCAGCAGGCTAGAGGGGGCGCGAGGAAACACCATATATTTT.